This T cell receptor beta chain was profiled in a study of cytomegalovirus exposure and HLA in healthy donors (dated by TCRdb to the late 2010s). About the full investigation: An earlier analysis of 587 of the donors reported approximately 280 Gb of sequence data and 117 million unique TCR beta sequences obtained from about 180 million T cells. Approximately 300 gigabases of sequencing data and around 85 million unique TCR sequences made up an early release that covered 500 to 650 HLA-typed donors. Of the approximately 400 genotyped donors, roughly 85% fell in the genetic ancestry cluster associated with self-reported Caucasian donors. The study was designed to test whether signatures of past pathogen exposure could be identified by cataloging public T cell receptors. Using immunosequencing, the study profiled T cell repertoires from around 680 subjects and related those repertoires to cytomegalovirus serostatus. Along with the approximately 620-subject first cohort, a separate validation cohort of around 110 different subjects was used. To predict cytomegalovirus infection status, the study combined high-throughput TCR immunosequencing, statistical association of individual TCRs with disease status, and machine learning. A later analysis re-analyzed previously published TCR beta repertoires from 500 to 700 donors and added high-resolution HLA genotyping to study TCR occurrence patterns. Rather than drawing on any new phenotypic data, the later analysis identified candidate immune exposures from TCR beta sequences and the way those sequences occurred across donors. An earlier analysis of around 540 of the donors applied high-throughput TCR beta sequencing to assess whether each TCR beta V gene segment acted as functional or pseudogenic. Donor age, sex, ethnicity and CMV serostatus were compiled together with the repertoire data. A later genetic analysis took genome-wide SNP genotypes for about three fifths of the 666 donors and used that subset as a discovery cohort. Every repertoire in the discovery cohort had been generated on one and the same sequencing platform. HLA typing included class I and class II loci at four-digit resolution. Typing coverage differed by locus: A, B, C, DRB1 and DQB1 were typed in about 620-640 donors, DQA1 in 500 to 550, DPA1 in 600 to 610, and DPB1 in about 450. A few DR-DQ haplotypes were treated as single units for association and clustering because of strong linkage in the cohort. Across 398 genotyped donors of the cohort, an average of 235,054 unique TCR beta nucleotide sequences per donor were sequenced, and 15% to 20% of those sequences were non-productive. Study-level results and caveats: A further reported finding was that TCR beta sequences accurately predicted the HLA-A and HLA-B alleles for most subjects in the first cohort. In an earlier analysis of 587 of the donors, most TCR beta V segments appeared in productive rearrangements about 87% or about 30% of the time, broadly matching IMGT annotations. When HLA alleles, especially DR and DQ, strongly co-occurred, TCR associations were difficult to assign to individual alleles. Sequencing depth was assumed to be roughly uniform across donors in the presence/absence analyses, though that assumption may not hold. Specific HLA alleles were associated with 15,000 to 20,000 TCR beta sequences at a false discovery rate of 0.05 in a later analysis. Because counts were too low, under 20 rarely observed V segments, including chromosome 9 orphons, were left out of the earlier analysis of approximately 500 of the donors. The classifier was reported to diagnose cytomegalovirus status with high specificity and sensitivity in both the original and validation cohorts. A later genetic analysis reported fewer N-insertions in productive TCRs among donors in an Asian-associated ancestry cluster than the roughly 700-donor mean. The cohort was sequenced for TCR beta chains only, and without alpha or paired-chain data the features that could be detected were limited. A few of the identified cytomegalovirus-associated TCR beta chains were confirmed in vitro to be specific for cytomegalovirus antigens. While some public TCRs were present in many individuals, most TCR sequences turned up only very rarely across donors. It was suggested by the authors that the approach could potentially be generalized to other disease states and immunological phenotypes. The study listed 164 TCR beta chains as associated with cytomegalovirus. Because some donors lacked HLA typing at each locus, the association tests relied only on the typed subset. The only immune exposure information available for the cohort was CMV serostatus. In a later analysis, HLA-associated TCR beta chains were found to be more clonally expanded and to have lower generation probabilities than equally common non-associated chains. In a later analysis, most CMV-associated TCR beta chains were found to appear HLA-restricted, with HLA associations seemingly driven largely by CMV exposure. Linkage disequilibrium might explain the correlated functional status among segregating V segments, but an unknown experimental factor could not be excluded. The 87-base-pair reads could not distinguish some IMGT-functional V segments, including TRBV6-2 and TRBV6-3, so those segments were excluded. A cluster of highly shared sequence variants was judged likely to represent a technical artifact of the sequencing pipeline. In a later analysis, several top co-occurrence clusters were reported to appear linked to parvovirus B19, influenza, CMV and Epstein-Barr virus. In a later genetic analysis, a missense DCLRE1C variant was associated with V-gene and J-gene trimming of TCR beta chains, and the association was replicated in an independent cohort. In a later analysis, TCR association rates were found to vary across HLA loci, with the most associated TCRs seen for DRB1 alleles and the fewest for HLA-C alleles.

Worth noting for this clone: It lacks a known antigen. The input lacks base qualities; no much larger clone sits a single base away.

Libraries came from the immunoSEQ multiplex PCR assay. For the multiplex PCR, a mixture combining 60 forward primers for TCR Vbeta segments and 13 reverse primers for TCR Jbeta segments was used. The CDR3 region of rearranged TCR beta genes was amplified from genomic DNA by a multiplex PCR assay. The Illumina HiSeq System was used to sequence the amplified TCR beta libraries as 87-base-pair reads. The paper's data handling went like this. A later analysis tallied roughly 80 million unique TCR beta chains across the 610 or so repertoires, and about 12 million of those chains were shared by two or more donors. Raw reads were error-corrected and collapsed into unique sequences by a nearest-neighbor algorithm in which closely related sequences were merged to remove PCR and sequencing errors. CDR3 sequences were aligned to IMGT reference sequences to assign V, D and J gene segments. Each retained sequence needed at least a six-nucleotide match to both a V gene segment and a J gene segment. Rearrangements were called productive when the CDR3 lacked stop codons and stayed in frame with V and J; all others were non-productive. Following IMGT convention, CDR3 was defined as the stretch from the second conserved V-encoded cysteine up to the conserved J-encoded phenylalanine. The earlier analysis of about 610 of the donors excluded any sequence lacking an unambiguous match to a single V gene segment. An earlier analysis of fewer than 650 of the donors classified V segments as functional when productive rearrangements were above 56.7% and as segregating when the standard deviation between donors was above 5%. A statistical classification framework was developed to diagnose cytomegalovirus status using the catalog of TCR beta chain sequences. V and J gene assignment, in a later analysis, came from comparing TCR nucleotide sequences with IMGT/GENE-DB human TR gene sequences. Using the TCRdist pipeline, a later analysis assigned CDR3 sequences along with most-parsimonious VDJ recombination scenarios. A later analysis defined each TCR beta chain by its CDR3 amino acid sequence plus V-gene family, and excluded reads lacking a unique V-gene family. In a later analysis, 550 to 650 highly shared, low-generation-probability nucleotide sequences were removed to address suspected cross-contamination and a sequencing artifact. For each public chain, a later analysis derived a clonal expansion index from normalized ranks of inferred template counts within each repertoire. Generation probabilities in a later analysis came from a VDJ recombination model fitted to out-of-frame rearrangements, and those results were checked against IGoR. In a later analysis, TCR-TCR, TCR-HLA and TCR-CMV co-occurrence was scored with hypergeometric tests, and a repertoire-size bias correction was applied to TCR pairs. A later analysis estimated false discovery rates by permuting HLA or CMV assignments 20 times. A later analysis grouped co-occurring TCRs with DBSCAN, adding TCRdist sequence similarity when clustering within HLA-allele-positive subsets. For co-occurrence clustering, repertoires with fewer than 30,000 or more than 120,000 public chains were excluded, along with roughly 5 repertoires with anomalous nucleotide sharing. TCRdb obtained this table from immuneACCESS and retained in-frame rearrangements with V and J assigned. These tables miss some clones; where compared with another copy, unresolved V genes account for less than half of the shortfall, and the remainder is unexplained. V, J and clone size reflect that table, while D and trimming were determined from the DNA. This sample lists 150,000 to 200,000 clones; roughly 90% were detected once. In total, the top ten clones hold about 0.24% of the sample.

From its cysteine to its phenylalanine, the CDR3 spans 14 amino acids. Only the CDR3 region is kept as DNA, spanning 42 bases read in frame from base 1. At the junction V is shortened by 1 base and J by 7 bases, with 14 bases in between. The germline V gene specifies SGHVS as CDR1 and FQNEAQ as CDR2. The cohort was made up of hundreds of healthy bone marrow donors. At the time of sampling, all cohort members were nominally healthy, though unrecorded immune exposures were likely present. The donor tested CMV seronegative and was one of the 352 seronegative cohort members. Every donor gave a peripheral blood sample, and the peripheral blood mononuclear cells from that sample were used for TCR beta sequencing. The Qiagen DNeasy Blood Extraction Kit was used to extract genomic DNA from the blood cell samples.

The sample consisted of PBMCs. This TCR was recovered from a girl under three years old in good health and CMV-seronegative. Here the chain combines TRBV7-8 and TRBJ2-7; D gene: possibly TRBD2, on 5 matching bases. This receptor carries the CDR3 CASSLGRGASEQYF. The DNA reads TGTGCCAGCAGCTTAGGTCGGGGTGCCTCTGAGCAGTACTTC.